The rows below give T cell receptor beta chains drawn from one sample of a study of T cells in tumors after PD-1 blockade. Method: immunoSEQ multiplex PCR; TCRdb's copy keeps in-frame clones and lacks some. The table shows around 12,000 clones, with 63% occurring only once. Sequenced here: tumor tissue, sampled before anti-PD-1 treatment. Every receptor here comes from a human donor with basal cell carcinoma. Each CDR3 is given with its conserved first and last residue. Where a row states a size, it is once, few, many or the class of an expanded clone; other rows omit it.

17 | few | TRBJ1-6 | TRBV24-1 | CATSDLSGEKNNSPLHF
14 | NA | TRBJ2-1 | TRBV5-4 | CASSTLGGYNEQFF
13 | NA | TRBJ2-1 | TRBV11-1 | CASSLLGLDEQFF
14 | NA | TRBJ2-1 | TRBV3-1/TRBV3-2 | CASSRLDTRNEQFF
16 | few | TRBJ1-5 | TRBV5-3 | CARKRWGRTSNQPQHF
14 | few | TRBJ2-7 | TRBV29-1 | CSVVKAGRGNEQYF
14 | NA | TRBJ2-5 | TRBV7-2 | CASSSGTVGETQYF
16 | NA | TRBJ2-1 | TRBV6-2/TRBV6-3 | CASSSPRQTVYNEQFF
14 | NA | TRBJ1-4 | TRBV14 | CASSQMEKNEKLFF
15 | NA | TRBJ1-4 | TRBV19 | CASRAQTGGGEKLFF
15 | NA | TRBJ1-2 | TRBV7-9 | CASRSAASANYGYTF
14 | NA | TRBJ1-2 | TRBV19 | CASSSGTHNYGYTF
16 | few | TRBJ1-6 | TRBV6-5 | CASSSTTGTGNSPLHF
17 | NA | TRBJ2-1 | TRBV7-6 | CASSPSLPGGRYNEQFF
12 | NA | TRBJ2-7 | TRBV18 | CASSPGRSEQYF
17 | NA | TRBJ2-6 | TRBV5-8 | CASSFHRGNTGANVLTF
17 | NA | TRBJ2-5 | TRBV19 | CASARQAYSGRSETQYF
13 | few | TRBJ1-1 | TRBV4-3 | CASSQYERSEAFF
16 | NA | TRBJ2-3 | TRBV5-6 | CASSLGSVLSTDTQYF
16 | few | TRBJ1-2 | TRBV11-3 | CASSLEGRGSNYGYTF
19 | NA | TRBJ2-1 | TRBV6-6 | CASRRLAGSSRFSYNEQFF
15 | NA | TRBJ1-6 | TRBV19 | CASSLDTGRNSPLHF
15 | once | TRBJ2-7 | TRBV28 | CASSLSDTVPYEQYF
16 | NA | TRBJ2-5 | TRBV21-1 | CASSKATRGFQETQYF
15 | NA | TRBJ2-5 | TRBV9 | CASSVQGDLGWTQYF
13 | NA | TRBJ1-1 | TRBV7-9 | CASSLVTNTEAFF
15 | NA | TRBJ2-7 | TRBV6-6 | CASSSSLGLAVTQYF
15 | NA | TRBJ2-5 | TRBV5-4 | CASSLASGPQETQYF
12 | NA | TRBJ2-3 | TRBV5-6 | CASSLDRGAQYF
15 | NA | TRBJ2-5 | TRBV7-2 | CASSPLGQGQETQYF
15 | NA | TRBJ2-3 | TRBV5-1 | CASSSSGTRGDTQYF
15 | once | TRBJ2-1 | TRBV6-6 | CASSEPGQGYNEQFF
15 | NA | TRBJ2-3 | TRBV11-3 | CASSLTLAATDTQYF
16 | once | TRBJ2-7 | TRBV2 | CASSVSWDRQRNEQYF
13 | NA | TRBJ2-7 | TRBV5-6 | CASRPTGGGEQYF
14 | NA | TRBJ1-2 | TRBV6-5 | CASSYSSKNYGYTF
16 | NA | TRBJ1-1 | TRBV6-4 | CASSVRQRDLNTEAFF
15 | few | TRBJ2-7 | TRBV27 | CASSLSYGPSYEQYF
15 | NA | TRBJ2-3 | TRBV5-4 | CASSPGARGGDTQYF
15 | NA | TRBJ2-1 | TRBV2 | CASSPTSGGYNEQFF
17 | NA | TRBJ1-2 | TRBV6-1 | CASSEVTGPVSPYGYTF
14 | NA | TRBJ1-1 | TRBV27 | CASRNRALGTEAFF
16 | once | TRBJ1-3 | TRBV7-2 | CASSLVAASSGNTIYF
13 | NA | TRBJ1-1 | TRBV5-1 | CASSLATGLVAFF
16 | NA | TRBJ2-5 | TRBV2 | CASSDPDGQGEETQYF
12 | few | TRBJ2-5 | TRBV6-5 | CASRALKETQYF
15 | few | TRBJ1-6 | TRBV6-5 | CASNREGGSNSPLHF
14 | NA | TRBJ2-7 | TRBV2 | CASRPASGAREQYF
13 | NA | TRBJ1-1 | TRBV7-2 | CASSFDPGTEAFF
15 | NA | TRBJ1-6 | TRBV10-3 | CATSYLRERNSPLHF
16 | few | TRBJ2-1 | TRBV28 | CASSFDLGGSVNEQFF
15 | NA | TRBJ1-5 | TRBV6-5 | CASSYSRRGDQPQHF
14 | NA | TRBJ2-5 | TRBV27 | CASSRQLAQETQYF
15 | NA | TRBJ2-3 | TRBV29-1 | CSVGTLAGVADTQYF
15 | medium-sized | TRBJ1-5 | TRBV19 | CASSPSRDSNQPQHF
15 | NA | TRBJ1-6 | TRBV7-8 | CASSLIGTKDSPLHF
15 | few | TRBJ1-5 | TRBV6-2/TRBV6-3 | CASSHPTGGTQPQHF
15 | few | TRBJ2-7 | TRBV6-1 | CASSERGQGDYEQYF
12 | medium-sized | TRBJ2-7 | TRBV7-8 | CASSPHSYEQYF
20 | NA | TRBJ2-3 | TRBV27 | CASSVPRDRGIPTPRDTQYF